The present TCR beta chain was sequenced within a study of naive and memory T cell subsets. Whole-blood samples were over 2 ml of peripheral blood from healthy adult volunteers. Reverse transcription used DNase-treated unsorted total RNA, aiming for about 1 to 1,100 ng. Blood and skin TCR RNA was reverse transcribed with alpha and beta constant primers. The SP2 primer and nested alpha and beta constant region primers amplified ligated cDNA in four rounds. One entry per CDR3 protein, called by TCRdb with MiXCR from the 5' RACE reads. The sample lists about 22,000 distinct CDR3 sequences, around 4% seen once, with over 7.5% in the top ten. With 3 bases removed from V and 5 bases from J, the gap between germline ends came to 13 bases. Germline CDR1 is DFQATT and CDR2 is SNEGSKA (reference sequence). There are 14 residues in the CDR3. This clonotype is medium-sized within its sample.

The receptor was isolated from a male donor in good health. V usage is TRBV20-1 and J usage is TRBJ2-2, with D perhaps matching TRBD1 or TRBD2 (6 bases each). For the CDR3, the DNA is TGCAGTGCTAGGAGGACAGCGGGTACCGGGGAGCTGTTTTTT. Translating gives CSARRTAGTGELFF.